This T cell receptor (beta chain) was captured in a study of blood T cell repertoires in COVID-19. On the study more broadly: Some COVID-19 samples were acute and others convalescent; all came from the United States, Italy and Spain. PBMCs, B-cell-depleted T cells, or T cells provided the cDNA or gDNA that made up the material.

Original data processing: Amplification of reference gene primers was used by the study to estimate nucleated cell counts. This table comes from immunoSEQ multiplex PCR, and its TCRdb copy is limited to in-frame clones, with some not included. The V and J calls and clone size were taken over from that table, and D and trimming were inferred from the DNA. This repertoire shows 240,000 or so clones, 70% to 90% found once; its top ten account for roughly 5.8%. The CDR3 runs to 15 residues. Germline CDR1 is MNHNY and CDR2 is SVGAGI (reference sequence). V dropped 6 bases and J dropped 4; count of bases not matched to a gene: 6.

This chain uses TRBV6-6 with TRBJ2-1; TRBD1 aligns across 10 bases. The sequence was obtained from a man in his sixties with acute or convalescent COVID-19. Material: peripheral blood. In nucleotides, the CDR3 is TGTGCCAGCAGCCCGGGGGGACAGGGGTACAATGAGCAGTTCTTC. Protein product: CASSPGGQGYNEQFF.